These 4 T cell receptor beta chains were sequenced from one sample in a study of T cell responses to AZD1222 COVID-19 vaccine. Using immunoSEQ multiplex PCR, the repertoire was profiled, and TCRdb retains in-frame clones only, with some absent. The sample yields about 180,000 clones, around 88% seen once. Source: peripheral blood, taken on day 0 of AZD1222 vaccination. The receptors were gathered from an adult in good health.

The CDR3 DNA is TGTGCCAGCAGTCTGGGACAGTTGAACACTGAAGCTTTCTTT. Translated, it gives CASSLGQLNTEAFF. The J gene is TRBJ1-1, the V gene TRBV2, with TRBD1 matching over 7 bases. The germline gives CDR1 SNHLY, CDR2 FYNNEI. V trimming: 5 bases; J trimming: 0 bases; junction bases outside the gene matches: 3. The CDR3 totals 14 residues.

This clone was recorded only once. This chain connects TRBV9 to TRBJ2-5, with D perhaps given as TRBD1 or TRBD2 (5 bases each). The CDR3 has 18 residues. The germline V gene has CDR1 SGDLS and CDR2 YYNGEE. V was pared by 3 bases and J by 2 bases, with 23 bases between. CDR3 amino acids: CASSAADNELGPQETQYF. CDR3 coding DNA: TGTGCCAGCAGCGCAGCGGACAACGAACTGGGACCACAAGAGACCCAGTACTTC.

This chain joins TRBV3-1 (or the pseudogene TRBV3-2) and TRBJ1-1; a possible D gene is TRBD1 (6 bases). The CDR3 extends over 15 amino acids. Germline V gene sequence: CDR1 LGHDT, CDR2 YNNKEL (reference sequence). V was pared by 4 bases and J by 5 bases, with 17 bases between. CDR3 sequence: CASSPTFQGHTEAFF. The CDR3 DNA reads TGTGCCAGCAGCCCGACTTTTCAGGGACATACTGAAGCTTTCTTT.

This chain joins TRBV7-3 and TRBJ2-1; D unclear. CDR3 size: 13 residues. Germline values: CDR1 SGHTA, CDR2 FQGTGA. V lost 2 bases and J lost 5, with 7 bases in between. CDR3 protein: CASSLGFDNEQFF. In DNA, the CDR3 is TGTGCCAGCAGCTTAGGATTTGACAATGAGCAGTTCTTC. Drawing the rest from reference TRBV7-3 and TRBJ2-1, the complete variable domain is GAGVSQTPSNKVTEKGKYVELRCDPISGHTALYWYRQSLGQGPEFLIYFQGTGAADDSGLPNDRFFAVRPEGSVSTLKIQRTERGDSAVYLCASSLGFDNEQFFGPGTRLTVL.